This T cell receptor beta chain appears in the sequencing data of a study of control samples from healthy donors and cancer patients. Method: immunoSEQ multiplex PCR; TCRdb's copy keeps in-frame clones and lacks some. Altogether hundreds of thousands of clones are present, around nine tenths being singletons, with the ten largest covering approximately 6.3%. Trimming took off 3 bases at V and 4 bases at J, with 9 bases between the two ends. The CDR3 extends over 13 amino acids. Per the germline V gene, CDR1 is SGHAT and CDR2 is FQNNGV. The source is a middle-aged man with head and neck cancer. The sample taken for sequencing was PBMCs. The chain couples TRBV11-2 to TRBJ1-2; possible D gene TRBD1, 6 bases. CDR3 bases: TGTGCCAGCAGCTTCAGGGACATCTATGGCTACACCTTC. Protein sequence: CASSFRDIYGYTF. Together with reference TRBV11-2 and TRBJ1-2, the CDR3 gives the full variable domain: EAGVAQSPRYKIIEKRQSVAFWCNPISGHATLYWYQQILGQGPKLLIQFQNNGVVDDSQLPKDRFSAERLKGVDSTLKIQPAKLEDSAVYLCASSFRDIYGYTFGSGTRLTVV.